The table lists the clone carrying this T cell receptor beta chain with a few counts. Its antigen is still unknown. This record belongs to a study of shared clonotypes between healthy human individuals. General study findings and limits: Clonotypes which were not shared had lower generation probabilities than clonotypes that all four donors shared. Naive CD4 clonotypes overlapped across several donors at about 5.2%.

V lost 3 bases, J lost 8 bases, and 8 bases stayed unmatched. CDR3 length: 14 residues. From germline, CDR1 is GTSNPN and CDR2 SVGIG (reference sequence). The study drew all its donors from Caucasian adults living in Nashville, Tennessee. Only in-frame clones appear in the TCRdb table, and some are missing; sequencing was by immunoSEQ multiplex PCR. The sample contains approximately 980,000 clones, about three quarters of which appear only once. Sequenced input: memory CD4+ T cells sorted from blood. The subset is: CD45RA-negative fraction. This rearrangement joins TRBV30 to TRBJ1-4, with TRBD1 matching over 8 bases. The sequence was obtained from a man aged 18 to 30 in good health. CDR3 sequence reads: CAWSGGQVREKLFF. CDR3 DNA sequence: TGTGCCTGGAGCGGGGGACAGGTCCGCGAAAAACTGTTTTTT.